Listed below are T cell receptor beta chains from one sample, sequenced in a study of blood T cell repertoires in COVID-19. This table comes from immunoSEQ multiplex PCR, and its TCRdb copy is limited to in-frame clones, with some not included. This sample carries 400,000 to 450,000 clones, about nine tenths of them seen once, and the ten largest clones take 1.5% to 1.7%. The specimen sequenced was peripheral blood. The receptors were gathered from a woman aged 40 to 50 with COVID-19, enrolled during active disease. Both conserved end residues are part of each CDR3. Each record gives: J gene, clone size, V gene, CDR3 protein. Size tells how often a clone was seen (once, few, many) or the class of an expanded clone, and some rows leave it out.

TRBJ1-2 | NA | TRBV4-3 | CASSQDIRKANYGYTF
TRBJ2-7 | NA | TRBV10-3 | CAISEESESYEQYF
TRBJ2-2 | NA | TRBV28 | CASSYGGIRELFF
TRBJ1-3 | NA | TRBV7-9 | CASSHPGLLTGNTIYF
TRBJ1-2 | NA | TRBV5-4 | CASSLVADNYGYTF
TRBJ1-1 | NA | TRBV9 | CASSPRDTWGTEAFF
TRBJ1-1 | NA | TRBV3-1/TRBV3-2 | CASSQGRGRVAEAFF
TRBJ1-5 | NA | TRBV30 | CAWSTDSNQPQHF
TRBJ2-7 | few | TRBV13 | CASSSSGGPRYEQYF
TRBJ1-2 | NA | TRBV14 | CASSPDFYGYTF
TRBJ1-1 | once | TRBV6-2/TRBV6-3 | CASSDTGQASTEAFF
TRBJ2-4 | NA | TRBV28 | CASSSTGGVRLKNIQYF
TRBJ2-5 | NA | TRBV7-2 | CASSLGVRGAGETQYF
TRBJ2-7 | NA | TRBV28 | CASSYPGQGSYEQYF
TRBJ1-3 | NA | TRBV9 | CASSVEAGAGNTIYF
TRBJ2-5 | NA | TRBV19 | CASSIGTTQETQYF
TRBJ1-1 | NA | TRBV4-3 | CASSQDSGIGSEAFF
TRBJ1-2 | NA | TRBV29-1 | CSVDPRQLDYGYTF
TRBJ1-5 | NA | TRBV4-3 | CASSQERQGHQPQHF
TRBJ2-7 | NA | TRBV28 | CASRTTGGSYEQYF
TRBJ1-5 | NA | TRBV12-3/TRBV12-4 | CASSSGYQPQHF
TRBJ2-1 | NA | TRBV28 | CASSLLANEQFF
TRBJ2-5 | few | TRBV20-1 | CSARHQETQYF
TRBJ1-5 | NA | TRBV3-1/TRBV3-2 | CASSGTLLLGPQHF
TRBJ1-2 | few | TRBV28 | CASSSTLSTGDYGYTF
TRBJ2-2 | NA | TRBV3-1/TRBV3-2 | CASSALRGTGNTGELFF
TRBJ1-4 | NA | TRBV4-3 | CASSPQGRGEKLFF
TRBJ1-5 | NA | TRBV21-1 | CASTGRTGYRNQPQHF
TRBJ1-6 | NA | TRBV7-6 | CASSLGGQGDSPLHF
TRBJ2-5 | once | TRBV19 | CASSTQGSETQYF
TRBJ2-1 | NA | TRBV3-1/TRBV3-2 | CASRRTSGGNEQFF
TRBJ1-5 | NA | TRBV7-8 | CASSLGARVNLYQPQHF
TRBJ2-1 | once | TRBV7-2 | CASRTDRGNYNEQFF
TRBJ1-1 | NA | TRBV28 | CASSLVTRNTEAFF
TRBJ1-6 | once | TRBV28 | CASSLIDSNSPLHF
TRBJ1-5 | NA | TRBV7-2 | CAAGGDQPQHF
TRBJ1-5 | NA | TRBV27 | CASSQARSQPQHF